This entry describes one T cell receptor beta chain. The sample belongs to a study of blood T cell repertoires in COVID-19. Overall study context: There were acute and convalescent COVID-19 samples, and they came from the United States, Italy and Spain.

Per the authors' pipeline: Amplification of reference gene primers was used by the study to estimate nucleated cell counts. Clones were read by immunoSEQ multiplex PCR, and TCRdb kept only the in-frame ones, dropping some. V, J and clone size are taken as reported in that table, and D and trimming were inferred from the DNA itself. The data contain 210,000 or so clones, around 82% of them singletons. This CDR3 is built from 13 residues. CDR1 and CDR2 (germline): SGHNT, YYREEE (reference sequence). With 5 bases clipped from V and 2 bases from J, the junction kept 3 bases outside the gene matches. This receptor was obtained from a woman between 50 and 59 years old who had been exposed to COVID-19. Sequenced material: PBMCs or T cells enriched from blood (not recorded which). V gene TRBV5-4 combines with J gene TRBJ1-2; 7 positions agree with TRBD1. The CDR3 bases are TGTGCCAGCAGGACACAGGGGAACTATGGCTACACCTTC. Its translation: CASRTQGNYGYTF.